This is a list of T cell receptor beta chains from one sample in a study of shared T cell receptors in the human thymus. The repertoire was sequenced with immunoSEQ multiplex PCR; TCRdb's copy has only in-frame clones and lacks some. The sample contains more than 550,000 clones, 70% to 90% of which appear only once. This sample was also put to use in a study of human thymus T cells.

Sample: thymocytes. The receptors were gathered from a boy under three years old with a congenital heart defect. Both conserved end residues are part of each CDR3. Each record gives: D gene, J gene, V gene, clone size, CDR3 length, CDR3 protein, CDR3 DNA. The D gene is left open where the match is weak. Clone sizes are given selectively: once, few, many, or a class where the clone is expanded.

>-|TRBJ1-3|TRBV6-5|once|16
CASSYRQGSSGNTIYF
TGTGCCAGCAGTTATAGGCAGGGGTCCTCTGGAAACACCATATATTTT
>-|TRBJ2-2|TRBV5-1|-|16
CASSIGDFSNTGELFF
TGCGCCAGCAGTATTGGGGACTTTTCGAACACCGGGGAGCTGTTTTTT
>TRBD1|TRBJ1-6|TRBV25-1|once|15
CASSGDRGDRSPLHF
TGTGCCAGCAGTGGAGACAGGGGGGATCGGTCACCCCTCCACTTT
>TRBD1|TRBJ1-5|TRBV19|-|15
CASCHRDRDNQPQHF
TGTGCCAGTTGCCACCGGGACAGGGACAATCAGCCCCAGCATTTT
>TRBD2|TRBJ2-3|TRBV28|-|19
CASSHTGLAGGRGTDTQYF
TGTGCCAGCAGCCACACCGGACTAGCGGGGGGGCGGGGCACAGATACGCAGTATTTT
>-|TRBJ2-1|TRBV27|-|18
CASSPALRPTTEYNEQFF
TGTGCCAGCAGTCCCGCCTTACGGCCAACTACCGAATACAATGAGCAGTTCTTC
>-|TRBJ2-2|TRBV7-9|-|15
CASSTGISNTGELFF
TGTGCCAGCAGCACAGGTATCTCGAACACCGGGGAGCTGTTTTTT
>-|TRBJ1-6|TRBV28|-|14
CASMGQSYNSPLHF
TGTGCCAGCATGGGGCAATCCTATAATTCACCCCTCCACTTT
>TRBD2|TRBJ2-7|TRBV29-1|-|15
CSVEEPGTSSYEQYF
TGCAGCGTTGAAGAACCCGGGACTAGCTCCTACGAGCAGTACTTC
>TRBD1|TRBJ2-2|TRBV28|-|14
CASSTGTGVGELFF
TGTGCCAGCAGTACCGGGACAGGGGTCGGGGAGCTGTTTTTT
>-|TRBJ1-5|TRBV2|-|13
CASSEARSQPQHF
TGTGCCAGCAGTGAAGCGCGGAGTCAGCCCCAGCATTTT
>-|TRBJ1-5|TRBV21-1|-|17
CASSKGGNRGLGQPQHF
TGTGCCAGCAGCAAAGGTGGGAACAGGGGGCTTGGGCAGCCCCAGCATTTT
>TRBD1|TRBJ1-2|TRBV5-1|-|14
CASSFRDRVYGYTF
TGCGCCAGCAGCTTCCGGGACAGAGTCTATGGCTACACCTTC
>TRBD2|TRBJ2-7|TRBV14|-|14
CASSHSGGHYEQYF
TGTGCCAGCAGCCATAGCGGGGGGCACTACGAGCAGTACTTC
>TRBD1|TRBJ2-7|TRBV28|-|14
CASNSGQGLNEQYF
TGTGCCAGCAACTCGGGACAGGGGTTGAACGAGCAGTACTTC
>-|TRBJ1-5|TRBV7-2|once|13
CASSSSSDQPQHF
TGTGCCAGCAGTAGTTCCTCCGATCAGCCCCAGCATTTT
>-|TRBJ2-7|TRBV9|-|15
CASSVEGGRLDEQYF
TGTGCCAGCAGCGTAGAGGGTGGGAGGTTGGACGAGCAGTACTTC
>TRBD1|TRBJ1-6|TRBV28|-|15
CASSFQGQEESPLHF
TGTGCCAGCAGTTTTCAGGGACAGGAAGAATCACCCCTCCACTTT
>TRBD2|TRBJ2-1|TRBV27|-|17
CASSLLYLAGGYNEQFF
TGTGCCAGCAGTTTATTGTACCTAGCGGGAGGGTACAATGAGCAGTTCTTC
>TRBD1|TRBJ2-3|TRBV4-3|-|19
CASSQENLGQWASTDTQYF
TGCGCCAGCAGCCAAGAAAATTTGGGACAGTGGGCCTCCACAGATACGCAGTATTTT
>-|TRBJ1-1|TRBV2|-|13
CARAPQGSTEAFF
TGTGCCAGGGCACCTCAGGGGAGCACTGAAGCTTTCTTT
>-|TRBJ1-1|TRBV20-1|few|11
CSARGRTEAFF
TGCAGTGCTAGGGGGCGTACTGAAGCTTTCTTT
>-|TRBJ2-5|TRBV6-6|-|13
CASSYDSQETQYF
TGTGCCAGCAGTTACGACAGCCAAGAGACCCAGTACTTC
>-|TRBJ1-4|TRBV19|-|15
CASSPARGFNEKLFF
TGTGCCAGTAGCCCCGCGAGAGGATTTAATGAAAAACTGTTTTTT